One and the same sample provided the 21 T cell receptor beta chains below, sequenced in a study of blood T cell repertoires in COVID-19. The data were produced by immunoSEQ multiplex PCR, yet TCRdb's version contains in-frame clones alone and is incomplete. Among 130,000 to 150,000 clones listed, just under 85% were seen once. The sample was PBMCs or T cells enriched from blood (not recorded which). Every receptor here comes from a man between 45 and 60 years old who had recovered from COVID-19.

The rearrangement uses TRBV5-8 and TRBJ1-1; no reliable D call. V lost 2 bases and J 11 bases, leaving 16 bases between the germline ends. The CDR3 runs 13 residues. Germline CDR1 reads SGHTS; CDR2 reads YDEGEE. CDR3 sequence (DNA): TGTGCCAGCAGCTTCCCAGAGATTTCGGGTGCTTTCTTT. Translation gives CASSFPEISGAFF.

This chain connects TRBV6-5 to TRBJ2-7; a possible D gene is TRBD1 (5 bases). V was clipped by 8 bases and J by 0 bases, with 11 bases between them. CDR1 MNHEY and CDR2 SVGAGI come from the germline V gene. This CDR3 is built from 13 residues. As DNA, the CDR3 is TGTGCCAGCCGCACCACAGGCTCCTACGAGCAGTACTTC. The encoded protein is CASRTTGSYEQYF.

The chain links TRBV14 to TRBJ2-7; 9 bases are a match to TRBD1. Germline-derived CDR1 and CDR2 are SGHDN and FVKESK. V gave up 5 bases and J gave up 1 base; unmatched junction bases: 6. CDR3 length: 15 residues. The CDR3 sequence is CASSYPGTGSYEQYF. In DNA, the CDR3 is TGTGCCAGCAGCTACCCCGGGACAGGGTCCTACGAGCAGTACTTC.

This CDR3 is CASSRTAGGDYEQYF. In DNA form, the CDR3 reads TGTGCCAGCAGCCGGACCGCGGGGGGGGACTACGAGCAGTACTTC. The rearrangement joins TRBV3-1 (or the pseudogene TRBV3-2) to TRBJ2-7; 9 bases align to TRBD2. V shed 4 bases, J shed 3 bases, and the junction held 7 bases outside the gene matches. CDR1 is LGHDT and CDR2 is YNNKEL in the germline V gene (reference sequence). This CDR3 contains 15 residues.

The gene calls are TRBV24-1 and TRBJ2-3; perhaps TRBD1 as D (5 bases). There are 14 residues in the CDR3. V dropped 3 bases and J dropped 4 bases, with 10 bases sitting between them. Germline V gene lookup returns CDR1 KGHDR and CDR2 SFDVKD. The CDR3: CATSDITGADTQYF. The CDR3, as DNA: TGTGCCACCAGTGATATAACAGGAGCAGATACGCAGTATTTT.

The V call is TRBV6-4, the J call TRBJ2-2, with a tentative D call TRBD2 (5 bases). Germline V lookup: CDR1 MRHNA, CDR2 SNTAGT. This CDR3 is built from 14 residues. The germline V and J ends were trimmed by 3 bases and 4 bases, with 9 bases remaining between them. The CDR3 sequence: CASSEGRGTGELFF. The CDR3 DNA sequence: TGTGCCAGCAGTGAGGGCCGGGGCACCGGGGAGCTGTTTTTT.

The chain uses TRBV28 and TRBJ1-5; D may be TRBD1 (5 bases). This CDR3 spans 15 amino acids. With 2 bases removed from V and 4 bases from J, the gap between germline ends came to 12 bases. From germline, CDR1 is MDHEN and CDR2 SYDVKM. CDR3 residues: CASSLAGIGNQPQHF. CDR3 coding DNA: TGTGCCAGCAGTTTAGCAGGGATCGGAAATCAGCCCCAGCATTTT.

This rearrangement joins TRBV10-2 to TRBJ1-5; 7 bases agree with TRBD1. J gave up 7 bases and V 3 bases, and 6 bases lay outside the gene matches. The CDR3 is 14 residues long. Germline assignment: CDR1 WSHSY and CDR2 SAAADI. Written as DNA, the CDR3 is TGCGCCAGCAGTGAAATAGGGGGCGGGCAGCCCCAGCATTTT. It yields the protein CASSEIGGGQPQHF.

The genes are TRBV11-3 and TRBJ2-1, with TRBD2 matching 8 bases. V shed 9 bases, J shed 5 bases, and the junction held 9 bases outside the gene matches. Germline CDR1 is SGHNT and CDR2 is YENEEA. This CDR3 has 14 residues. CDR3 sequence reads: CASSGGGDHNEQFF. The CDR3 bases are TGTGCCAGTTCGGGAGGGGGGGACCACAATGAGCAGTTCTTC.

V usage is TRBV29-1 and J usage is TRBJ2-2, with TRBD1 matching 7 bases. The germline V gene has CDR1 SQVTM and CDR2 ANQGSEA. The CDR3 consists of 15 residues. V gave up 3 bases and J gave up 3 bases; unmatched junction bases: 7. The CDR3 DNA reads TGCAGCGTTGATCCGACAGGGAGCGACACCGGGGAGCTGTTTTTT. Encoded protein: CSVDPTGSDTGELFF.

The chain links TRBV3-1 (or the pseudogene TRBV3-2) to TRBJ2-1; 14 bases map to TRBD2. Germline V lookup: CDR1 LGHDT, CDR2 YNNKEL (reference sequence). Trimming removed 4 bases from V and 13 bases from J; junction bases left unmatched: 6. The CDR3 spans 14 residues. For the CDR3, the DNA is TGTGCCAGCAGCCCCAGACTAGCGGGGGGGCAACAGTTCTTC. Its translation: CASSPRLAGGQQFF.

The rearrangement uses TRBV11-2 and TRBJ2-1; no reliable D call. The CDR3 covers 12 residues. Germline V gives CDR1 SGHAT, CDR2 FQNNGV. Trimming removed 4 bases from V and 4 bases from J, with 5 bases in between. The CDR3 region is CASSSGYNEQFF. Here the CDR3 DNA reads TGTGCCAGCAGCTCGGGTTACAATGAGCAGTTCTTC.

The rearrangement uses TRBV2 and TRBJ1-2, with D unresolved. Trimming removed 8 bases from V and 0 bases from J, with 13 bases in between. Per germline, CDR1 SNHLY and CDR2 FYNNEI. The CDR3 has 14 amino acids. The DNA for the CDR3 is TGTGCCAGCCTTGCTGGCCCTTCTAACTATGGCTACACCTTC. This sequence encodes CASLAGPSNYGYTF.

V and J are TRBV30 and TRBJ1-2, with 8 bases lining up with TRBD1. The V gene end was trimmed by 2 bases and the J gene end by 8 bases; junction bases not matched to a gene: 4. The CDR3 has 12 amino acids. Per the germline V gene, CDR1 is GTSNPN and CDR2 is SVGIG (reference sequence). CDR3: CAWSTWDRGYTF. The CDR3 coding sequence is TGTGCCTGGAGTACCTGGGACAGGGGCTACACCTTC.

A single count supports this clone. The chain is built from TRBV5-1 and TRBJ2-1; 11 bases are shared with TRBD2. The CDR3 consists of 14 residues. The trim removed 2 bases at V and 10 bases at J, leaving 5 bases unmatched. CDR1 and CDR2 (germline): SGHRS, YFSETQ. The CDR3 is CASSLGTSGKEQFF. CDR3 sequence (DNA): TGCGCCAGCAGCTTAGGGACTAGCGGAAAAGAGCAGTTCTTC.

The rearrangement uses TRBV15 and TRBJ2-6; TRBD2 matches 8 bases. The CDR3 sequence is 17 residues long. Germline V gives CDR1 LNHNV, CDR2 YYDKDF (reference sequence). Trimming cost V 0 bases and J 0 bases; bases outside gene matches: 1. CDR3 sequence: CATSRDRGGSGANVLTF. The CDR3 region has the DNA TGTGCCACCAGCAGAGATCGGGGGGGCTCTGGGGCCAACGTCCTGACTTTC.

The V gene is TRBV14, the J gene TRBJ2-7; D is undetermined. Germline CDR1 SGHDN, CDR2 FVKESK. V was cut by 2 bases and J by 3 bases, with 8 bases left in between. The CDR3 loop spans 13 amino acids. CDR3 sequence (DNA): TGTGCCAGCAGCCAACGCGTTATCTACGAGCAGTACTTC. It encodes CASSQRVIYEQYF.

This chain uses TRBV2 with TRBJ2-1; D not resolved. From germline, CDR1 is SNHLY and CDR2 FYNNEI. The CDR3 extends over 17 amino acids. V was shortened by 0 bases and J by 0 bases, with 12 bases between the two germline ends. CDR3 bases: TGTGCCAGCAGTGAAGCAGTCGACTCAAACTCCTACAATGAGCAGTTCTTC. Protein sequence: CASSEAVDSNSYNEQFF.

This rearrangement joins TRBV7-2 to TRBJ1-2; 7 bases align to TRBD1. The CDR3 contains 14 residues. Trimming removed 1 base from V and 6 bases from J; junction bases left unmatched: 5. The germline CDR1 and CDR2 sequences are SGHTA and FQGNSA. The DNA for the CDR3 is TGTGCCAGCAGCTTAGTCCAGGGGGAGAATGGCTACACCTTC. Encoded protein: CASSLVQGENGYTF.

V usage is TRBV28 and J usage is TRBJ1-4, with TRBD1 as a possible D gene (6 bases). Trimming took off 5 bases at V and 3 bases at J, with 13 bases between the two ends. Germline V gives CDR1 MDHEN, CDR2 SYDVKM. This CDR3 is 15 amino acids long. The chain's CDR3 is CASSRQGIANEKLFF. CDR3 DNA: TGTGCCAGCAGTCGGCAGGGGATTGCTAATGAAAAACTGTTTTTT.

The gene calls are TRBV7-2 and TRBJ2-5; maybe TRBD2 (6 bases). The germline V and J ends were trimmed by 5 bases and 2 bases, with 12 bases remaining between them. Germline V lookup: CDR1 SGHTA, CDR2 FQGNSA. The CDR3 covers 14 residues. The CDR3 loop reads CASSRDFTQETQYF. CDR3 nucleotide sequence: TGTGCCAGCAGCCGGGACTTTACTCAAGAGACCCAGTACTTC.